Listed below are T cell receptor beta chains from one sample, sequenced in a study of T cells in Graves' hyperthyroidism and ophthalmopathy. TCRdb passed the multiplex PCR reads through MiXCR, listing each CDR3 protein once. This table has about 510,000 distinct CDR3 sequences, around 50% appearing once. The sample consisted of peripheral blood or thyroid tissue (not recorded which). The source is an adult woman with Graves' disease, either hyperthyroidism or ophthalmopathy (not recorded which). Each CDR3 is given with its conserved first and last residue. The D gene is left open where the match is weak. Clone size, where shown, is once, few, many, or a class for clones that have expanded.

TRBJ2-5,once,TRBD2,TRBV10-2,CASSESPTSGTETQYF,TGCGCCAGCAGTGAGTCGCCGACTAGCGGTACGGAGACCCAGTACTTC
TRBJ2-5,NA,NA,TRBV29-1,CSVEVSSGGARGGETQYF,TGCAGCGTTGAAGTATCGTCTGGGGGGGCGCGGGGTGGGGAGACCCAGTACTTC
TRBJ2-6,NA,NA,TRBV6-1,CASSGGKTGANVLTF,TGTGCCAGCAGTGGAGGGAAGACTGGGGCCAACGTCCTGACTTTC
TRBJ1-6,few,NA,TRBV9,CARQPNSPLHF,TGCGCCAGACAGCCGAATTCACCCCTCCACTTT
TRBJ2-2,many,NA,TRBV9,CASSVYGGRNTGELFF,TGTGCCAGCAGCGTATATGGTGGGAGGAACACCGGGGAGCTGTTTTTT
TRBJ2-7,NA,TRBD1,TRBV20-1,CSAIGTGKSEQYF,TGCAGTGCTATCGGGACAGGGAAAAGCGAGCAGTACTTC
TRBJ1-5,NA,NA,TRBV11-2,CASSFSDRLHQPQHF,TGTGCCAGCAGCTTTTCGGACAGACTACATCAGCCCCAGCATTTT
TRBJ1-2,few,NA,TRBV30,CAWSAQGYGYTF,TGTGCCTGGAGTGCCCAGGGATATGGCTACACCTTC
TRBJ2-5,once,TRBD1,TRBV20-1,CSARMGGQGAETQYF,TGCAGTGCCCGAATGGGGGGACAGGGGGCCGAGACCCAGTACTTC
TRBJ2-5,NA,TRBD2,TRBV20-1,CSARVSSGGLETQYF,TGCAGTGCTAGAGTGTCTAGCGGGGGGTTGGAGACCCAGTACTTC
TRBJ1-2,few,NA,TRBV5-5,CASSPAGRRSDGYTF,TGTGCCAGCAGCCCCGCCGGCAGGAGGTCGGATGGCTACACCTTC
TRBJ2-7,many,TRBD1,TRBV2,CASAEPRDSVTYEQYF,TGTGCCAGCGCTGAGCCCCGGGACAGCGTCACCTACGAGCAGTACTTC
TRBJ2-2,few,NA,TRBV5-4,CASSLAGGQPGELFF,TGTGCCAGCAGCTTGGCCGGCGGCCAGCCCGGGGAGCTGTTTTTT
TRBJ1-6,few,NA,TRBV15,CATSRDLAPLHF,TGTGCCACCAGCAGAGATCTTGCACCCCTCCACTTT
TRBJ1-5,many,TRBD1,TRBV7-9,CASSPTGIEPQHF,TGTGCCAGCAGCCCGACAGGGATTGAACCCCAGCATTTT
TRBJ1-5,NA,NA,TRBV15,CATGAGIQPQHF,TGTGCCACCGGCGCTGGGATTCAGCCCCAGCATTTT
TRBJ1-2,many,TRBD1,TRBV9,CASSVEGQGMRGYTF,TGTGCCAGCAGCGTAGAGGGACAGGGCATGAGGGGCTACACCTTC
TRBJ1-1,few,NA,TRBV6-2/TRBV6-3,CASSPTNRAASTEAFF,TGTGCCAGCAGCCCTACGAACAGGGCGGCAAGCACTGAAGCTTTCTTT
TRBJ2-7,many,NA,TRBV11-3,CASSLGRSEQYF,TGTGCCAGCAGCTTAGGGCGGAGCGAGCAGTACTTC
TRBJ2-5,NA,NA,TRBV10-3,CAISTDQETQYF,TGTGCCATCTCTACAGACCAAGAGACCCAGTACTTC
TRBJ2-2,many,NA,TRBV7-9,CASSYSTGELFF,TGTGCCAGCAGCTACAGCACCGGGGAGCTGTTTTTT
TRBJ2-7,many,TRBD2,TRBV11-2,CASSTLAGGPHEQYF,TGTGCCAGCAGCACCCTAGCGGGAGGGCCCCACGAGCAGTACTTC
TRBJ2-2,NA,NA,TRBV29-1,CSISNTGELFF,TGCAGCATCTCGAACACCGGGGAGCTGTTTTTT
TRBJ1-5,NA,NA,TRBV20-1,CSARGSSGNQPQHF,TGCAGTGCTAGGGGGTCTAGCGGCAATCAGCCCCAGCATTTT
TRBJ2-7,NA,NA,TRBV19,CAWNKPTVSYEQYF,TGTGCCTGGAATAAGCCCACAGTCTCCTACGAGCAGTACTTC
TRBJ1-1,few,NA,TRBV2,CASSEALTGSETEAFF,TGTGCCAGCAGTGAAGCATTAACAGGGTCGGAAACTGAAGCTTTCTTT
TRBJ2-5,NA,NA,TRBV7-2,CASRPYGGLQTQYF,TGTGCCAGCAGACCCTACGGGGGCCTGCAGACCCAGTACTTC
TRBJ2-5,many,NA,TRBV5-5,CASSLPGKETQYF,TGTGCCAGCAGCTTGCCGGGGAAGGAGACCCAGTACTTC
TRBJ1-2,few,NA,TRBV2,CASSDYGYTF,TGTGCCAGCAGTGACTATGGCTACACCTTC
TRBJ1-2,NA,TRBD1,TRBV20-1,CSASEGQLYGYTF,TGCAGTGCTAGTGAGGGACAGCTCTATGGCTACACCTTC
TRBJ1-3,NA,NA,TRBV7-2,CASSPGTGNPGNTIYF,TGTGCCAGCAGCCCCGGTACAGGGAACCCTGGAAACACCATATATTTT
TRBJ2-7,NA,NA,TRBV2,CASSNWESSYEQYF,TGTGCCAGCTCTAATTGGGAGAGCTCCTACGAGCAGTACTTC
TRBJ2-7,NA,NA,TRBV6-5,CAITPDSQGIFEQYF,TGTGCCATCACCCCCGACAGCCAGGGGATTTTCGAGCAGTACTTC
TRBJ1-5,NA,NA,TRBV29-1,CSVGNFQPQHF,TGCAGCGTTGGCAACTTTCAGCCCCAGCATTTT
TRBJ2-7,few,NA,TRBV29-1,CSVPGTDTYEQYF,TGCAGCGTCCCCGGGACGGACACCTACGAGCAGTACTTC
TRBJ2-6,many,NA,TRBV7-9,CASTWGGANVLTF,TGTGCCAGCACCTGGGGGGGGGCCAACGTCCTGACTTTC
TRBJ1-5,many,NA,TRBV2,CASRETEQPQHF,TGTGCCAGCAGAGAGACAGAACAGCCCCAGCATTTT
TRBJ2-5,many,TRBD2,TRBV15,CATSRGSSGRGETQYF,TGTGCCACCAGCAGAGGGTCTAGCGGAAGGGGAGAGACCCAGTACTTC
TRBJ2-5,NA,NA,TRBV6-5,CASSPRSSGETQYF,TGTGCCAGCAGCCCTAGGTCTTCTGGAGAGACCCAGTACTTC
TRBJ2-7,many,NA,TRBV20-1,CSARDPVLRDSGEQYF,TGCAGTGCTAGAGATCCCGTGCTCCGGGACTCGGGTGAGCAGTACTTC
TRBJ2-7,NA,TRBD1,TRBV25-1,CASSETRGSRDRVPYEQYF,TGTGCCAGCAGTGAAACTAGGGGGAGCCGGGACAGGGTCCCCTACGAGCAGTACTTC
TRBJ2-5,many,TRBD1,TRBV9,CASSSGTDQETQYF,TGTGCCAGCAGCTCCGGGACAGACCAAGAGACCCAGTACTTC
TRBJ2-1,NA,NA,TRBV29-1,CSVELRNANEQFF,TGCAGCGTTGAACTACGGAACGCCAATGAGCAGTTCTTC
TRBJ2-3,NA,NA,TRBV11-1,CASSKGQPSTDTQYF,TGTGCCAGCAGCAAGGGACAACCCAGCACAGATACGCAGTATTTT
TRBJ2-5,few,NA,TRBV12-3/TRBV12-4,CASSPGLYQETQYF,TGTGCCAGCAGCCCGGGCCTCTACCAAGAGACCCAGTACTTC
TRBJ2-7,NA,TRBD1,TRBV28,CASSPVDRGPHEQYF,TGTGCCAGCAGTCCGGTCGACAGGGGGCCCCACGAGCAGTACTTC
TRBJ1-1,NA,NA,TRBV10-2,CASSGRPEVTGAFF,TGCGCCAGCAGTGGTCGGCCTGAGGTGACTGGGGCTTTCTTT
TRBJ1-5,NA,TRBD1,TRBV24-1,CATSGTGGNQPQHF,TGTGCCACCAGTGGGACAGGGGGTAATCAGCCCCAGCATTTT
TRBJ2-7,once,NA,TRBV7-6,CASSLGAHVSYEQYF,TGTGCCAGCAGCTTAGGGGCGCATGTATCCTACGAGCAGTACTTC
TRBJ1-5,NA,NA,TRBV2,CASSSPPLGAGQPQHF,TGTGCCAGCAGTTCCCCCCCGTTGGGGGCTGGTCAGCCCCAGCATTTT
TRBJ2-5,NA,NA,TRBV4-1,CASSQGTSTETQYF,TGCGCCAGCAGCCAAGGCACTAGCACAGAGACCCAGTACTTC
TRBJ1-3,few,NA,TRBV7-9,CASSHRGTIYF,TGTGCCAGCAGCCACCGGGGCACCATATATTTT
TRBJ1-1,many,TRBD1,TRBV27,CASRNRGGTAEAFF,TGTGCCAGCAGAAACAGGGGAGGGACGGCTGAAGCTTTCTTT